These 12 T cell receptor beta chains were sequenced from one sample in a study of cytomegalovirus exposure and HLA in healthy donors. Both 60 Vbeta primers and 13 Jbeta primers went into the PCR. Profiling relied on immunoSEQ multiplex PCR, and the TCRdb table lists in-frame clones only, not all of them. The repertoire holds about 150,000 clones, over 60% seen once, with approximately 2% in the top ten. The specimen sequenced was PBMCs. The receptor set was obtained from a man between 35 and 55 years old in good health and CMV-seronegative.

The chain uses TRBV2 and TRBJ2-5; 7 bases are a match to TRBD1. This CDR3 has 17 residues. From germline, CDR1 is SNHLY and CDR2 FYNNEI. V trimming: 0 bases; J trimming: 0 bases; junction bases outside the gene matches: 7. DNA of the CDR3: TGTGCCAGCAGTGAAGCCGCCGGGACAGAGAACCAAGAGACCCAGTACTTC. Translating gives CASSEAAGTENQETQYF.

The rearrangement uses TRBV9 and TRBJ2-2, with 8 bases matching TRBD2. The V segment lost 5 bases and the J segment 6 bases; nucleotides outside the gene matches: 3. Germline CDR1 is SGDLS and CDR2 is YYNGEE. CDR3 length equals 13 residues. CDR3 nucleotide sequence: TGTGCCAGCAGTAGCGGGACCCCCGGGGAGCTGTTTTTT. Protein sequence: CASSSGTPGELFF.

The chain recombines TRBV9 with TRBJ2-2; D uncertain. V dropped 4 bases and J dropped 2 bases, with 3 bases sitting between them. The germline V gene has CDR1 SGDLS and CDR2 YYNGEE. There are 12 residues in the CDR3. CDR3 bases: TGTGCCAGCAGCCCAAACACCGGGGAGCTGTTTTTT. This gives the protein CASSPNTGELFF.

As for this clone: At one boundary the junction diverges from the germline segment, which might be a read error. V gene TRBV5-6 combines with J gene TRBJ1-2, with TRBD1 matching 7 bases. CDR1 SGHDT and CDR2 YYEEEE come from the germline V gene. This CDR3 has 11 residues. The CDR3 bases are TGTGCCAGCAGCTTGACCGGGACAGCTTCCTTC. Translating gives CASSLTGTASF.

The gene calls are TRBV30 and TRBJ2-7; tentative D call: TRBD1 (6 bases). Per germline, CDR1 GTSNPN and CDR2 SVGIG (reference sequence). The CDR3 runs to 16 residues. Trimming stripped 5 bases from V and 0 bases from J, with 20 bases between. CDR3 sequence (DNA): TGTGCCTGGGCTTCAGACGCAGGGGACACCTCCTACGAGCAGTACTTC. Translation: CAWASDAGDTSYEQYF.

The genes are TRBV5-4 and TRBJ2-7; D is unclear. Germline values: CDR1 SGHNT, CDR2 YYREEE (reference sequence). The CDR3 is made up of 12 amino acids. Trimming took off 0 bases at V and 6 bases at J, with 7 bases between the two ends. Written as DNA, the CDR3 is TGTGCCAGCAGCTTGGACGGCGGCGAGCAGTACTTC. It specifies CASSLDGGEQYF.

CDR3 nucleotides: TGTGCCTGGAGTGTAAACCTCGGGGACTCGGGGAACACCGGGGAGCTGTTTTTT. Amino acids: CAWSVNLGDSGNTGELFF. V is TRBV30 and J is TRBJ2-2, with TRBD2 as a possible D gene (6 bases). The CDR3 consists of 18 residues. Germline V gene data show CDR1 as GTSNPN and CDR2 as SVGIG (reference sequence). The V end was cut by 0 bases, the J end by 1 base, with 18 bases between. Supplemented by reference TRBV30 and TRBJ2-2, the full variable domain reads SQTIHQWPATLVQPVGSPLSLECTVEGTSNPNLYWYRQAAGRGLQLLFYSVGIGQISSEVPQNLSASRPQDRQFILSSKKLLLSDSGFYLCAWSVNLGDSGNTGELFFGEGSRLTVL.

The chain recombines TRBV7-2 with TRBJ2-7, with unresolved D. Germline CDR1 SGHTA, CDR2 FQGNSA. The CDR3 spans 13 residues. Trimming removed 3 bases from V and 4 bases from J, with 10 bases in between. CDR3 region: CASSLRLEYEQYF. For the CDR3, the DNA is TGTGCCAGCAGCTTGCGATTAGAATACGAGCAGTACTTC.

The chain couples TRBV6-5 to TRBJ2-7; possibly TRBD2 for D (5 bases). CDR3 length equals 14 residues. V was trimmed by 0 bases and J by 1 base, leaving 7 bases between them. The V gene's germline CDR1 is MNHEY and CDR2 SVGAGI. The CDR3 loop reads CASSYSRASYEQYF. DNA of the CDR3: TGTGCCAGCAGTTACTCGAGGGCTTCCTACGAGCAGTACTTC.

The J gene is TRBJ1-2, the V gene TRBV6-5; tentatively, D is TRBD1 (6 bases). From germline, CDR1 is MNHEY and CDR2 SVGAGI. V lost 6 bases and J 3 bases, leaving 11 bases between the germline ends. This CDR3 comprises 13 residues. This CDR3 reads CASRYGQHYGYTF. In nucleotides, the CDR3 is TGTGCCAGCAGGTACGGACAGCACTATGGCTACACCTTC.

The rearrangement joins TRBV27 to TRBJ2-7; TRBD1 matches 10 bases. The CDR3 sequence is 14 residues long. The V gene's germline CDR1 is MNHEY and CDR2 SMNVEV (reference sequence). The J segment lost 4 bases and the V segment lost 8 bases, leaving 8 bases of the junction unmatched. CDR3 region: CASYPSGQGYEQYF. The CDR3 DNA is TGTGCCAGCTACCCTTCGGGACAGGGGTACGAGCAGTACTTC.

This clone was seen only a few times. The rearrangement joins TRBV9 to TRBJ2-5; D is possibly TRBD2 (6 bases). The CDR3 has 15 residues. Trimming removed 5 bases from V and 1 base from J, with 15 bases in between. CDR1 SGDLS and CDR2 YYNGEE come from the germline V gene. The CDR3 DNA follows: TGTGCCAGCAGTGCCGCCGGGACTCCCCAAGAGACCCAGTACTTC. Translating gives CASSAAGTPQETQYF.